A single T cell receptor beta chain is shown here with its context. This sample is drawn from a study of blood T cell repertoires in COVID-19. Study-wide context: From T cells, B-cell-depleted T cells, or PBMCs came the material, which was cDNA or gDNA.

The germline gives CDR1 GTSNPN, CDR2 SVGIG (reference sequence). V lost 0 bases, J lost 7 bases, and 9 bases stayed unmatched. The CDR3 runs to 15 residues. Sequenced by immunoSEQ multiplex PCR; TCRdb stores in-frame clones only, minus some. The sample records more than 300,000 clones, 80% to 90% being singletons. Grouping used clinical history reported by participants in a survey and questionnaire. This TCR came from a man aged 30 to 39 who had recovered from COVID-19. Sequences were obtained from PBMCs or T cells enriched from blood (not recorded which). The gene calls are TRBV30 and TRBJ1-5; TRBD1 aligns across 7 bases. The CDR3 reads CAWSVDRSMWQPQHF. The CDR3 nucleotides are TGTGCCTGGAGTGTGGACAGGAGCATGTGGCAGCCCCAGCATTTT.